These 32 T cell receptor beta chains were all obtained from the same sample, sequenced in a study of shared clonotypes between healthy human individuals. The repertoire was sequenced with immunoSEQ multiplex PCR; TCRdb's copy has only in-frame clones and lacks some. The table records 950,000 to 1,300,000 clones, about 75% of them present only once. The specimen was memory CD4+ T cells sorted from blood. The subset was: CD45RA-negative fraction. The receptors shown here come from a man younger than 35 in good health.

The chain has TRBV28 and TRBJ2-7, with 7 bases fitting TRBD1. This CDR3 region has 12 residues. Germline-derived CDR1 and CDR2 are MDHEN and SYDVKM. With V trimmed by 10 bases and J by 3 bases, 6 bases remained unmatched. The CDR3 coding sequence is TGTGCCACCCGACAGGGCTACTACGAGCAGTACTTC. Protein: CATRQGYYEQYF.

The rearrangement joins TRBV29-1 to TRBJ2-4; no firm D call. Germline lookup yields CDR1 SQVTM and CDR2 ANQGSEA. Trimming stripped 8 bases from V and 1 base from J, with 9 bases between. The CDR3 is 12 amino acids. CDR3: CSTLQAKNIQYF. CDR3 nucleotide sequence: TGCAGCACTCTACAGGCCAAAAACATTCAGTACTTC.

This chain uses TRBV5-1 with TRBJ1-6; 8 bases align to TRBD1. Germline V lookup: CDR1 SGHRS, CDR2 YFSETQ. CDR3 length: 15 residues. Trimming at V came to 3 bases and at J to 2 bases, leaving 1 base not matched to a gene. CDR3 sequence: CASSSGQAYNSPLHF. CDR3 bases: TGCGCCAGCAGCTCGGGACAGGCCTATAATTCACCCCTCCACTTT.

The gene calls are TRBV5-6 and TRBJ1-2; D remains ambiguous. Trimming left V 7 bases short and J 4 bases short, with 8 bases between. There are 11 residues in the CDR3. The germline CDR1 and CDR2 sequences are SGHDT and YYEEEE. For the CDR3, the DNA is TGTGCCAGCGGCCAAAGCTATGGCTACACCTTC. It is translated as CASGQSYGYTF.

The table lists this clone with a few counts. Other DNA sequences in this sample translate to the same CDR3. This chain joins TRBV28 and TRBJ2-7, with D maybe TRBD1 (6 bases). The CDR3 is 12 amino acids. Germline V CDR1 and CDR2: MDHEN, SYDVKM. The ends were cut back, 8 bases at V and 2 bases at J, with 10 bases in the middle. CDR3 protein: CASGTPPYEQYF. CDR3 coding DNA: TGTGCCAGCGGGACACCTCCCTACGAGCAGTACTTC.

The chain recombines TRBV11-2 with TRBJ1-5; tentative D call: TRBD1 (5 bases). Trimming pared 5 bases from V and 0 bases from J, leaving 17 bases between. This CDR3 contains 17 residues. Germline CDR1 reads SGHAT; CDR2 reads FQNNGV. This CDR3 reads CASSPKSGEYSNQPQHF. CDR3 nucleotides: TGTGCCAGCAGCCCGAAATCGGGGGAGTATAGCAATCAGCCCCAGCATTTT.

This chain joins TRBV28 and TRBJ2-5, with D possibly being TRBD1 or TRBD2 (5 bases each). Trimming took 7 bases from V and 0 from J, leaving 30 bases between them. Germline V gene lookup returns CDR1 MDHEN and CDR2 SYDVKM. The CDR3 consists of 20 residues. CDR3 coding DNA: TGTGCCAGCACCACTACTAGGGTGTTGGGGCGGACCCAGTACCAAGAGACCCAGTACTTC. Translated, it gives CASTTTRVLGRTQYQETQYF.

With regard to this clone: This CDR3 is also generated by other DNA sequences in the sample. The chain has TRBV30 and TRBJ1-1; D gene ambiguous. The germline V gene encodes CDR1 GTSNPN and CDR2 SVGIG (reference sequence). The CDR3 is 13 amino acids. The V gene lost 2 bases and the J gene lost 2 bases, with 9 bases spanning the gap. Here the CDR3 reads CAWSNGGNTEAFF. The CDR3 region has the DNA TGTGCCTGGAGTAACGGCGGTAACACTGAAGCTTTCTTT.

The chain employs TRBV7-2 and TRBJ2-1; 13 positions match TRBD2. After removal of 5 bases from V and 9 bases from J, the junction contained 4 bases not matched to a gene. CDR1 and CDR2 from the germline V gene are SGHTA and FQGNSA. The CDR3 contains 14 residues. CDR3 protein: CASSPGLAGAEQFF. CDR3 coding DNA: TGTGCCAGCAGCCCTGGACTAGCGGGAGCTGAGCAGTTCTTC.

This rearrangement joins TRBV6-5 to TRBJ1-1, with D possibly TRBD1 on 5 matching bases. Germline CDR1 reads MNHEY; CDR2 reads SVGAGI. The germline V and J ends were trimmed by 5 bases and 1 base, with 8 bases remaining between them. The CDR3 covers 13 residues. CDR3 DNA: TGTGCCAGCAGTCGGAGGGGGAACACTGAAGCTTTCTTT. Protein: CASSRRGNTEAFF.

This chain uses TRBV2 with TRBJ1-5; D is unclear. The CDR3 totals 15 residues. V dropped 1 base and J dropped 1 base, with 8 bases sitting between them. CDR1 and CDR2 (germline): SNHLY, FYNNEI. CDR3 sequence reads: CASSEGRESNQPQHF. Written as DNA, the CDR3 is TGTGCCAGCAGTGAAGGGAGGGAAAGCAATCAGCCCCAGCATTTT.

This sequence joins TRBV27 and TRBJ1-1; D unresolved. Per germline, CDR1 MNHEY and CDR2 SMNVEV (reference sequence). Trimming pared 7 bases from V and 0 bases from J, leaving 9 bases between. The CDR3 loop spans 13 amino acids. CDR3 sequence reads: CASMPWMNTEAFF. In DNA form, the CDR3 reads TGTGCCAGCATGCCCTGGATGAACACTGAAGCTTTCTTT.

The chain employs TRBV6-4 and TRBJ1-2; D is undetermined. This CDR3 is 10 amino acids long. V was trimmed by 3 bases and J by 6 bases, leaving 2 bases between them. CDR1 and CDR2 from the germline V gene are MRHNA and SNTAGT. CDR3 nucleotide sequence: TGTGCCAGCAGTGAAGATGGCTACACCTTC. Its protein is CASSEDGYTF.

The V and J genes are TRBV10-2 and TRBJ2-3; TRBD2 agrees at 10 bases. CDR1 is WSHSY and CDR2 is SAAADI in the germline V gene. Trimming at V came to 8 bases and at J to 6 bases, leaving 8 bases not matched to a gene. This CDR3 is built from 14 residues. The DNA of the CDR3 is TGCGCCAGCGGGAGGCTAGCGGGAGTGGATACGCAGTATTTT. It specifies CASGRLAGVDTQYF.

The chain employs TRBV2 and TRBJ2-3; D unresolved. Germline CDR1 SNHLY, CDR2 FYNNEI. This CDR3 has 14 amino acids. V was pared by 3 bases and J by 6 bases, with 13 bases between. The CDR3 region is CASSDPLNSDTQYF. The CDR3 coding sequence is TGTGCCAGCAGTGACCCCCTTAATTCGGATACGCAGTATTTT.

The genes are TRBV6-5 and TRBJ1-6; D unresolved. The germline CDR1 and CDR2 sequences are MNHEY and SVGAGI. V was shortened by 5 bases and J by 13 bases, with 9 bases between the two germline ends. This CDR3 contains 11 residues. The CDR3 loop is CASSLGAPLHF. CDR3 bases: TGTGCCAGCAGTCTAGGTGCGCCCCTCCACTTT.

The chain couples TRBV5-6 to TRBJ1-1; 9 positions match TRBD1. After removal of 1 base from V and 4 bases from J, the junction contained 8 bases not matched to a gene. CDR1 is SGHDT and CDR2 is YYEEEE in the germline V gene. CDR3 length equals 16 residues. This chain's CDR3 is CASSLNRGHSSTEAFF. CDR3 DNA: TGTGCCAGCAGCTTGAACAGGGGGCACTCAAGCACTGAAGCTTTCTTT.

J is TRBJ1-2 and V is TRBV19, with TRBD1 as a possible D gene (6 bases). Trimming removed 5 bases at V and 7 bases at J, with 17 bases between. Per the germline V gene, CDR1 is LNHDA and CDR2 is SQIVND (reference sequence). CDR3 length: 14 residues. In DNA, the CDR3 is TGTGCCAGTAGTTTGAACAGGGATAGAAGTGGCTACACCTTC. Translated, it gives CASSLNRDRSGYTF.

The V gene is TRBV6-1, the J gene TRBJ2-5; D not certain. Per germline, CDR1 MNHNS and CDR2 SASEGT. V was trimmed by 0 bases and J by 1 base, leaving 3 bases between them. The CDR3 is 13 residues long. For the CDR3, the DNA is TGTGCCAGCAGTGAAGCTCGCCAAGAGACCCAGTACTTC. Its protein is CASSEARQETQYF.

The gene calls are TRBV7-2 and TRBJ2-5; 7 bases are a match to TRBD1. The CDR3 has 15 amino acids. Germline V gene lookup returns CDR1 SGHTA and CDR2 FQGNSA. V lost 4 bases to trimming and J lost 1 base; unmatched junction nucleotides: 6. The CDR3 reads CASSYFRQGQETQYF. CDR3 sequence (DNA): TGTGCCAGCAGCTACTTCCGACAGGGCCAAGAGACCCAGTACTTC.

This clone has a handful of counts. The rearrangement joins TRBV2 to TRBJ2-7; weak D call: TRBD2 (6 bases). CDR1 and CDR2 (germline): SNHLY, FYNNEI. This CDR3 spans 15 amino acids. V lost 3 bases to trimming and J lost 3 bases, with 15 bases between them. The CDR3 sequence is CASSEGGSSVYEQYF. The DNA for the CDR3 is TGTGCCAGCAGTGAGGGCGGCTCTAGCGTCTACGAGCAGTACTTC.

The chain uses TRBV5-6 and TRBJ2-7; D unresolved. V lost 6 bases and J lost 3, with 22 bases in between. This CDR3 region has 16 residues. Germline CDR1 is SGHDT and CDR2 is YYEEEE. For the CDR3, the DNA is TGTGCCAGCACCCGCTTGGGGAACAGCAATAGCTACGAGCAGTACTTC. It is translated as CASTRLGNSNSYEQYF.

The rearrangement joins TRBV7-6 to TRBJ2-5; 7 bases map to TRBD2. The CDR3 is 13 residues long. The junction had 4 bases not matched to a gene; V was cut back by 8 bases and J by 1 base. CDR1 SGHVS and CDR2 FNYEAQ come from the germline V gene. The DNA of the CDR3 is TGTGCCAGCCGATCGGGGGGCCAAGAGACCCAGTACTTC. Residues: CASRSGGQETQYF.

This chain connects TRBV6-5 to TRBJ2-2; D gene unclear. There are 12 residues in the CDR3. Trimming left V 2 bases short and J 7 bases short, with 5 bases between. CDR1 MNHEY and CDR2 SVGAGI come from the germline V gene. The CDR3 DNA reads TGTGCCAGCAGTTACCTGTACGGGGAGCTGTTTTTT. Protein product: CASSYLYGELFF.

V is TRBV27 and J is TRBJ2-3; 7 bases match TRBD2. Unmatched junction bases numbered 4, after V lost 5 bases and J lost 2 bases. CDR1 is MNHEY, CDR2 SMNVEV, per germline (reference sequence). The CDR3 sequence is 14 residues long. In DNA, the CDR3 is TGTGCCAGCAGTCGAAGCGGGGTCACAGATACGCAGTATTTT. Residues: CASSRSGVTDTQYF.

The V gene is TRBV7-2, the J gene TRBJ2-7, with D unclear. Germline lookup yields CDR1 SGHTA and CDR2 FQGNSA. The CDR3 is 12 amino acids. V lost 4 bases, J lost 7 bases, and 11 bases lay in between. The CDR3 region has the DNA TGTGCCAGCAGCTCTAACTTGCGTGAGCAGTACTTC. Its protein is CASSSNLREQYF.

This clone has only a few counts. A much larger clone lies one base from this, so it may be a read error. This sequence joins TRBV11-2 and TRBJ1-1; D is ambiguous. The CDR3 runs 12 residues. Trimming pared 1 base from V and 3 bases from J, leaving 3 bases between. Per germline, CDR1 SGHAT and CDR2 FQNNGV. DNA for the CDR3: TGTGCCAGCAGCTTAGCTTACACTGAAGCTTTCTTT. Protein: CASSLAYTEAFF.

The gene calls are TRBV6-5 and TRBJ2-7, with TRBD1 matching 8 bases. The length of the CDR3 is 15 residues. CDR1 is MNHEY and CDR2 is SVGAGI in the germline V gene. The trim removed 0 bases at V and 4 bases at J, leaving 5 bases unmatched. CDR3 amino acids: CASSYSPQGGYEQYF. The CDR3 region has the DNA TGTGCCAGCAGTTACTCGCCACAGGGGGGATACGAGCAGTACTTC.

This clone has just one count. The chain carries TRBV10-3 and TRBJ2-1; D may be TRBD2 (5 bases). V lost 7 bases and J 0 bases, leaving 13 bases between the germline ends. Germline V CDR1 and CDR2: ENHRY, SYGVKD. CDR3 length equals 15 residues. The CDR3 protein is CAIKRTFSSYNEQFF. The CDR3 nucleotides read TGTGCCATCAAGAGGACTTTCAGCTCCTACAATGAGCAGTTCTTC.

The chain recombines TRBV6-5 with TRBJ2-7; the match to TRBD1 covers 8 bases. The V gene end was trimmed by 5 bases and the J gene end by 6 bases; junction bases not matched to a gene: 12. This CDR3 spans 15 amino acids. Germline values: CDR1 MNHEY, CDR2 SVGAGI. The CDR3 DNA reads TGTGCCAGCAGTCCCGGACAGGGCGAGGTGGGCGAGCAGTACTTC. It encodes CASSPGQGEVGEQYF.

J is TRBJ2-1 and V is TRBV18; 7 nucleotides line up with TRBD2. The CDR3 contains 16 residues. J was trimmed by 6 bases and V by 6 bases; bases with no gene match: 14. Germline V lookup: CDR1 KGHSH, CDR2 LQKENI. In DNA, the CDR3 is TGTGCCAGCTCCCTTAGGACCCCGGGAGGAGGCAATGAGCAGTTCTTC. It specifies CASSLRTPGGGNEQFF.

CDR3 in amino acids: CASRRKGATYGYTF. CDR3 DNA sequence: TGTGCCAGTAGGAGAAAGGGGGCGACCTATGGCTACACCTTC. V and J are TRBV19 and TRBJ1-2; 7 bases match TRBD1. J lost 4 bases, V lost 6 bases, and 8 bases had no gene match. CDR3 length: 14 residues. Germline V lookup: CDR1 LNHDA, CDR2 SQIVND (reference sequence).